The 21 T cell receptor beta chains presented below share a single source sample, sequenced in a study of molecular identifiers for immune sequencing clone quantification. A single record per CDR3 protein comes from TCRdb applying MiXCR to the PCR reads. The sample shows about 12,000 distinct CDR3 sequences, approximately 15% of them seen only once. Input material: naive CD8+ T cells from blood, with Jurkat cell RNA spiked in. Subset described: FACS-sorted CD8+CD4-CCR7+CD45RA+ naive T cells. Every receptor here comes from a human donor in good health. Some libraries in this study had Jurkat cell RNA spiked in.

This clonotype was recorded many times. The genes are TRBV14 and TRBJ2-1; no clear D. The CDR3 runs 13 residues. V was clipped by 2 bases and J by 4 bases, with 6 bases between them. Germline values: CDR1 SGHDN, CDR2 FVKESK. CDR3 in amino acids: CASSQSGYNEQFF. The CDR3, as DNA: TGTGCCAGCAGCCAATCGGGTTACAATGAGCAGTTCTTC.

In its sample, this clonotype was seen a few times. A much larger clone lies a single base off, so this may be a read error. The V and J genes are TRBV4-1 and TRBJ2-7, with TRBD1 as a possible D gene (5 bases). The germline gives CDR1 MGHRA, CDR2 YSYEKL. The CDR3 consists of 14 residues. The ends were cut back, 3 bases at V and 2 bases at J, with 11 bases in the middle. The CDR3 here is CASSQPRQTYEQYF. The CDR3 DNA follows: TGCGCCAGCAGCCAGCCGAGACAGACCTACGAGCAGTACTTC.

This clonotype was recorded many times. This chain connects TRBV27 to TRBJ1-5, with TRBD1 as a possible D gene (6 bases). Trimming pared 6 bases from V and 0 bases from J, leaving 33 bases between. The germline V gene has CDR1 MNHEY and CDR2 SMNVEV (reference sequence). This CDR3 comprises 22 residues. The CDR3 sequence: CASRLEEGVGAGGRYSNQPQHF. DNA for the CDR3: TGTGCCAGCAGACTCGAAGAGGGGGTGGGGGCCGGGGGGCGGTATAGCAATCAGCCCCAGCATTTT.

This clonotype occurred a few times. A read error may be the cause here, since a much bigger clone is one base away. The chain joins TRBV10-1 to TRBJ2-7; D is unclear. V dropped 4 bases and J dropped 7 bases, with 11 bases sitting between them. Germline values: CDR1 WNHNN, CDR2 SYGVQD (reference sequence). The CDR3 runs 12 residues. Here the CDR3 reads CASSGFVGEQYF. In nucleotides, the CDR3 is TGCGCCAGCAGTGGGTTCGTAGGGGAGCAGTACTTC.

This clonotype was seen many times. The chain uses TRBV6-5 and TRBJ1-1; D is uncertain. This CDR3 comprises 16 residues. V lost 0 bases and J lost 1, with 12 bases in between. CDR1 and CDR2 (germline): MNHEY, SVGAGI. The CDR3 DNA is TGTGCCAGCAGTTACTCGTTTTTATCAGGGAACACTGAAGCTTTCTTT. Encoded protein: CASSYSFLSGNTEAFF.

The table lists this clonotype with a few counts. V gene TRBV20-1 combines with J gene TRBJ2-3; TRBD1 or TRBD2 may be the D gene (6 bases each). The V gene lost 5 bases and the J gene lost 2 bases, with 14 bases spanning the gap. The germline CDR1 and CDR2 sequences are DFQATT and SNEGSKA (reference sequence). There are 14 residues in the CDR3. DNA for the CDR3: TGCAGTGCTGATTACAGGGACTTCACAGATACGCAGTATTTT. Amino acid sequence: CSADYRDFTDTQYF.

The genes are TRBV7-2 and TRBJ2-5; D uncertain. The V gene's germline CDR1 is SGHTA and CDR2 FQGNSA. This CDR3 spans 13 amino acids. Trimming cost V 1 base and J 7 bases, with 10 bases left between them. The CDR3 here is CASSLGGIRTQYF. In DNA, the CDR3 is TGTGCCAGCAGCTTAGGCGGAATTCGGACCCAGTACTTC.

Many counts were recorded for this clonotype. One end of the junction is discordant with germline, which a read error may explain. The CDR3 reads CASSSDGAEGIF. The CDR3 nucleotides read TGTGCCAGCAGCTCAGACGGTGCGGAGGGGATCTTC. The genes are TRBV7-9 and TRBJ2-1, with D perhaps TRBD2 (6 bases). Germline V gene sequence: CDR1 SEHNR, CDR2 FQNEAQ (reference sequence). The CDR3 consists of 12 residues.

This clonotype was picked up many times. Germline and junction disagree at one end, which may indicate a read error. The chain couples TRBV7-7 to TRBJ2-5; no clear D gene. From germline, CDR1 is SSHAT and CDR2 FNYEAQ (reference sequence). This CDR3 contains 12 residues. The chain's CDR3 is CASSRVKETQYF. The CDR3 region has the DNA TGTGCTAGCAGCCGGGTTAAAGAGACCCAGTACTTC.

This clonotype was seen many times. The V and J genes are TRBV12-3 or TRBV12-4 and TRBJ1-1; TRBD1 is a possible D gene (6 bases). Trimming shortened V by 7 bases and J by 5 bases, and 17 bases separated the two germline ends. The CDR3 runs 14 residues. The CDR3 DNA reads TGTGCCAGCACCCTGTTGGGGGCGGGGACTGAAGCTTTCTTT. This codes for CASTLLGAGTEAFF.

As regards this clonotype: A read error is possible here, since a much larger clone lies one base away. The chain employs TRBV11-2 and TRBJ2-7, with 7 bases identical to TRBD2. Per germline, CDR1 SGHAT and CDR2 FQNNGV. The CDR3 loop spans 15 amino acids. The CDR3: CASGFSSGRRNEQYF. The CDR3, as DNA: TGTGCCAGCGGCTTTTCTAGCGGCCGCAGGAACGAGCAGTACTTC.

This clonotype is medium-sized within its sample. V usage is TRBV7-6 and J usage is TRBJ2-5; no definite D call. The CDR3 is 13 amino acids. Trimming left V 4 bases short and J 5 bases short, with 11 bases between. CDR1 SGHVS and CDR2 FNYEAQ come from the germline V gene. The CDR3 loop reads CASSYRALETQYF. The CDR3 nucleotides are TGTGCCAGCAGCTACCGGGCCCTGGAGACCCAGTACTTC.

The chain links TRBV20-1 to TRBJ2-7; D is possibly TRBD2 (6 bases). Between the trimmed V and J ends, which lost 2 bases and 2 bases, there was a span of 10 bases. Germline V CDR1 and CDR2: DFQATT, SNEGSKA (reference sequence). The CDR3 is 13 residues long. This CDR3 reads CSARTGSPYEQYF. The CDR3 nucleotides read TGCAGTGCTAGAACCGGGAGCCCCTACGAGCAGTACTTC.

About this clonotype itself: A read error is possible here, since a much larger clone lies one base away. V usage is TRBV28 and J usage is TRBJ2-1, with D tentatively TRBD2 (5 bases). The CDR3 sequence is 14 residues long. Germline CDR1 and CDR2: MDHEN and SYDVKM. Trimming took 11 bases from V and 0 from J, leaving 14 bases between them. CDR3 nucleotides: TGTGCCTGCACAAAGCGGATCTCCTACAATGAGCAGTTCTTC. This encodes CACTKRISYNEQFF.

This clonotype is medium-sized. V and J are TRBV4-1 and TRBJ2-7, with D uncertain. CDR3 length equals 11 residues. Trimming took 3 bases from V and 6 from J, leaving 6 bases between them. Germline CDR1 MGHRA, CDR2 YSYEKL. The CDR3 spells CASSQGPEQYF. The CDR3 coding sequence is TGCGCCAGCAGCCAGGGCCCCGAGCAGTACTTC.

This clonotype was recorded at least ten times. The rearrangement uses TRBV11-1 and TRBJ1-1; 7 nucleotides line up with TRBD1. The CDR3 sequence is 16 residues long. Unmatched junction bases numbered 12, after V lost 2 bases and J lost 6 bases. Germline CDR1 and CDR2: SGHAT and FQDESV (reference sequence). CDR3 loop: CASSLLGPTGEAEAFF. Here the CDR3 DNA reads TGTGCCAGCAGCTTATTGGGCCCTACAGGGGAGGCTGAAGCTTTCTTT.

This clonotype was counted many times. The chain combines TRBV7-8 with TRBJ2-5, with 9 bases lining up with TRBD2. Germline CDR1 is SGHVS and CDR2 is FQNEAQ. The V segment lost 5 bases and the J segment 3 bases; nucleotides outside the gene matches: 10. The CDR3 is 16 amino acids. As DNA, the CDR3 is TGTGCCAGCAGCCCCGGCCGGGCTAGCGGGAAAGAGACCCAGTACTTC. The encoded protein is CASSPGRASGKETQYF.

Relative to its sample, this clonotype is medium-sized. The gene calls are TRBV20-1 and TRBJ2-5, with 9 positions matching TRBD2. This CDR3 has 15 residues. Germline assignment: CDR1 DFQATT and CDR2 SNEGSKA (reference sequence). V gave up 5 bases and J gave up 1 base; unmatched junction bases: 8. The CDR3 nucleotides read TGCAGTGCTGATCTAGCGGGGAGGACCCAAGAGACCCAGTACTTC. Translation gives CSADLAGRTQETQYF.

This clonotype showed up just once. The CDR3 does not close with the conserved phenylalanine or tryptophan, likely indicating a read error. The chain links TRBV29-1 to TRBJ1-1; D not certain. Germline V gene data show CDR1 as SQVTM and CDR2 as ANQGSEA. The length of the CDR3 is 16 residues. V lost 3 bases to trimming and J lost 3 bases, with 20 bases between them. Written as DNA, the CDR3 is TGCAGCGTTGACCCGAGACCCGGCCAGCTGGACACTGAAGCTTTCTCT. Amino acids: CSVDPRPGQLDTEAFS.

This clonotype is medium-sized (0.01 to 0.1%) within its sample. This chain connects TRBV27 to TRBJ2-5, with 10 bases identical to TRBD2. Losses at the gene ends were 3 bases for V and 2 bases for J; bases not matched to a gene: 3. The CDR3 has 15 amino acids. CDR1 MNHEY and CDR2 SMNVEV come from the germline V gene (reference sequence). The CDR3 DNA is TGTGCCAGCAGTTTCCGGACTAGCGGACAAGAGACCCAGTACTTC. Translated: CASSFRTSGQETQYF.

This clonotype was recorded a few times. Being one base from a much bigger clone, this may be a read error. V is TRBV10-2 and J is TRBJ2-3; 12 nucleotides align to TRBD1. J was trimmed by 4 bases and V by 3 bases; bases with no gene match: 5. The CDR3 extends over 16 amino acids. The V gene's germline CDR1 is WSHSY and CDR2 SAAADI. CDR3 protein: CASSDGTGGGADTQYF. CDR3 bases: TGCGCCAGCAGTGACGGGACAGGGGGCGGCGCAGATACGCAGTATTTT.